The 18 T cell receptor beta chains below come from one sample, sequenced in a study of Graves' ophthalmopathy and Graves' hyperthyroidism. As the template, RNA transcripts were used to amplify TCR beta CDR3 regions. Second-round multiplex PCR came after a first-round RT-PCR that employed HTBI primers. TCRdb called the multiplex PCR reads again in MiXCR, with one record for every CDR3 protein. Among some 750,000 distinct CDR3 sequences listed, approximately 40% were seen once. Sequencing was carried out using peripheral blood. The receptors here all came from an adult man with Graves' ophthalmopathy.

This clonotype is a singleton in its sample. This chain joins TRBV5-4 and TRBJ2-5; TRBD1 is a possible D gene (5 bases). V lost 0 bases and J lost 4, with 10 bases in between. The CDR3 contains 14 residues. CDR1 is SGHNT and CDR2 is YYREEE in the germline V gene (reference sequence). The CDR3 reads CASSLGGRAETQYF. The CDR3 nucleotides read TGTGCCAGCAGCTTGGGGGGCAGGGCAGAGACCCAGTACTTC.

V and J are TRBV25-1 and TRBJ2-2; no definite D call. The ends were cut back, 9 bases at V and 3 bases at J, with 8 bases in the middle. This CDR3 is 12 amino acids long. Looked up from germline, CDR1 is MGHDK and CDR2 is SYGVNS. CDR3 sequence: CARGRDTGELFF. Here the CDR3 DNA reads TGTGCCAGGGGTAGGGACACCGGGGAGCTGTTTTTT. The variable domain in full, with the rest retrieved from reference TRBV25-1 and TRBJ2-2, is EADIYQTPRYLVIGTGKKITLECSQTMGHDKMYWYQQDPGMELHLIHYSYGVNSTEKGDLSSESTVSRIRTEHFPLTLESARPSHTSQYLCARGRDTGELFFGEGSRLTVL.

This clonotype was seen at least ten times. The chain is built from TRBV7-9 and TRBJ1-1; unclear D gene. Germline V gives CDR1 SEHNR, CDR2 FQNEAQ (reference sequence). Trimming shortened V by 2 bases and J by 3 bases, and 10 bases separated the two germline ends. The CDR3 contains 14 residues. The CDR3: CASSLSTGYTEAFF. CDR3 sequence (DNA): TGTGCCAGCAGCTTATCTACGGGGTACACTGAAGCTTTCTTT.

A few counts support this clonotype. The chain recombines TRBV11-3 with TRBJ1-6; 8 nucleotides line up with TRBD1. Germline lookup yields CDR1 SGHNT and CDR2 YENEEA. The trim removed 6 bases at V and 8 bases at J, leaving 9 bases unmatched. The CDR3 runs 15 residues. CDR3 in amino acids: CASSPWTGPDSPLHF. CDR3 nucleotides: TGTGCCAGCAGTCCTTGGACAGGGCCGGATTCACCCCTCCACTTT.

The rearrangement links TRBV7-3 to TRBJ1-5; 9 bases agree with TRBD1. Germline CDR1 is SGHTA and CDR2 is FQGTGA. The CDR3 spans 14 residues. Trimming took 5 bases from V and 7 from J; bases not matched to a gene: 6. DNA of the CDR3: TGTGCCAGCAGCACAGGGGGCGCCTGGCAGCCCCAGCATTTT. Translated: CASSTGGAWQPQHF.

A note on this clonotype: This clone may be a read error of a much larger clone one base away. The V call is TRBV7-3, the J call TRBJ1-1; D uncertain. Germline CDR1 reads SGHTA; CDR2 reads FQGTGA. The CDR3 consists of 13 residues. Trimming removed 2 bases at V and 2 bases at J, with 6 bases between. This CDR3 is CASSLGDNTEAFF. The CDR3 DNA sequence: TGTGCCAGCAGCTTAGGAGATAACACTGAAGCTTTCTTT.

In this sample, this clonotype turned up a few times. V gene TRBV5-6 combines with J gene TRBJ2-5; TRBD2 matches at 8 bases. This CDR3 contains 11 residues. Trimming at V came to 4 bases and at J to 7 bases, leaving 0 bases not matched to a gene. CDR1 and CDR2 from the germline V gene are SGHDT and YYEEEE. The chain's CDR3 is CASSAGGTQYF. For the CDR3, the DNA is TGTGCCAGCAGCGCGGGGGGGACCCAGTACTTC.

The chain links TRBV2 to TRBJ1-1; TRBD1 agrees at 8 bases. Per the germline V gene, CDR1 is SNHLY and CDR2 is FYNNEI. The CDR3 length is 14 residues. J gave up 5 bases and V 6 bases, and 8 bases lay outside the gene matches. The DNA of the CDR3 is TGTGCCAGCAGACCTTCAACAGGGGGAACTGAAGCTTTCTTT. The encoded protein is CASRPSTGGTEAFF.

This clonotype was picked up one time. A read error is possible here, since a much larger clone lies one base away. The chain carries TRBV7-2 and TRBJ2-5; D gene unclear. The length of the CDR3 is 14 residues. Per the germline V gene, CDR1 is SGHTA and CDR2 is FQGNSA. CDR3 amino acids: CASSLNPWEETQHF. The CDR3 DNA is TGTGCCAGCAGCTTAAACCCTTGGGAAGAGACCCAGCACTTC.

This clonotype was seen ten or more times. The rearrangement links TRBV6-6 to TRBJ1-1, with a tentative D call TRBD1 (6 bases). Germline V gene data show CDR1 as MNHNY and CDR2 as SVGAGI (reference sequence). This CDR3 is 14 amino acids long. The ends were cut back, 7 bases at V and 0 bases at J, with 12 bases in the middle. This chain's CDR3 is CASTLRTVNTEAFF. CDR3 sequence (DNA): TGTGCCAGCACTCTTAGGACAGTGAACACTGAAGCTTTCTTT.

The chain links TRBV15 to TRBJ1-2; 8 bases align to TRBD1. This CDR3 region has 15 residues. The J segment lost 3 bases and the V segment lost 3 bases, leaving 6 bases of the junction unmatched. Germline CDR1 is LNHNV and CDR2 is YYDKDF (reference sequence). The CDR3 loop is CATSSAGQGYYGYTF. The CDR3 DNA follows: TGTGCCACCAGCAGTGCTGGACAGGGTTACTATGGCTACACCTTC.

The chain recombines TRBV2 with TRBJ1-6, with 7 bases matching TRBD1. CDR3 length: 15 residues. Germline CDR1 is SNHLY and CDR2 is FYNNEI. Losses at the gene ends were 8 bases for V and 7 bases for J; bases not matched to a gene: 11. The CDR3 DNA reads TGTGCCAGCTTAGCTTCCGGGACAGTAAATTCACCCCTCCACTTT. Its protein product is CASLASGTVNSPLHF.

This clonotype was seen repeatedly, ten times or more. The gene calls are TRBV29-1 and TRBJ1-2; 7 nucleotides line up with TRBD1. V was pared by 4 bases and J by 2 bases, with 10 bases of the junction left unmatched. Germline V CDR1 and CDR2: SQVTM, ANQGSEA. The CDR3 totals 15 residues. The DNA for the CDR3 is TGCAGCGTTGGATTAGGGGGCAGTCAAAACTATGGCTACACCTTC. It is translated as CSVGLGGSQNYGYTF.

This clonotype was found a few times. The chain is built from TRBV7-9 and TRBJ2-7; 8 bases align to TRBD2. With V trimmed by 5 bases and J by 0 bases, 6 bases remained unmatched. Germline lookup yields CDR1 SEHNR and CDR2 FQNEAQ (reference sequence). The CDR3 runs to 15 residues. The CDR3 DNA is TGTGCCAGCAGCCCTAGACTAGCGCCCTCCTACGAGCAGTACTTC. Amino acids: CASSPRLAPSYEQYF.

This clonotype was seen a handful of times. V usage is TRBV20-1 and J usage is TRBJ2-7, with D possibly TRBD2 on 6 matching bases. The CDR3 is made up of 12 amino acids. Germline V CDR1 and CDR2: DFQATT, SNEGSKA (reference sequence). Trimming stripped 6 bases from V and 10 bases from J, with 19 bases between. CDR3 in DNA: TGCAGTGCCTTCCCCACGGGGACTGTTCAGTACTTC. Translation gives CSAFPTGTVQYF.

This clonotype has at least ten counts. The chain carries TRBV29-1 and TRBJ2-5; D remains ambiguous. CDR3 length equals 12 residues. CDR1 is SQVTM, CDR2 ANQGSEA, per germline. The V and J ends lost 6 bases and 0 bases respectively, with 8 bases between them. The CDR3 is CSVRRDQETQYF. Here the CDR3 DNA reads TGCAGCGTGAGACGCGACCAAGAGACCCAGTACTTC. Drawing the rest from reference TRBV29-1 and TRBJ2-5, the complete variable domain is SAVISQKPSRDICQRGTSLTIQCQVDSQVTMMFWYRQQPGQSLTLIATANQGSEATYESGFVIDKFPISRPNLTFSTLTVSNMSPEDSSIYLCSVRRDQETQYFGPGTRLLVL.

The chain links TRBV20-1 to TRBJ1-2, with D unclear. The length of the CDR3 is 12 residues. Germline values: CDR1 DFQATT, CDR2 SNEGSKA (reference sequence). The V gene lost 1 base and the J gene lost 4 bases, with 7 bases spanning the gap. In DNA form, the CDR3 reads TGCAGTGCTAGAGCAGGCACCTATGGCTACACCTTC. This codes for CSARAGTYGYTF.

At least ten counts were recorded for this clonotype. CDR3 sequence reads: CASSLRVRGFPPETQYF. The CDR3 coding sequence is TGTGCCAGCAGCTTAAGGGTCAGGGGGTTTCCTCCAGAGACCCAGTACTTC. The chain is built from TRBV7-2 and TRBJ2-5, with TRBD1 matching over 7 bases. The V segment lost 2 bases and the J segment 4 bases; nucleotides outside the gene matches: 13. The CDR3 length is 17 residues. Germline loops: CDR1 SGHTA, CDR2 FQGNSA.